The 21 T cell receptor beta chains below were found in one sample sequenced in a study of control samples from healthy donors and cancer patients. The assay was immunoSEQ multiplex PCR, and TCRdb's table has in-frame clones only and misses some. The sample contains about 130,000 clones, about 95% of which appear only once. Specimen: PBMCs. Receptors originate from a man aged 55 to 70 with colorectal cancer.

The chain couples TRBV10-3 to TRBJ2-6, with TRBD1 matching 12 bases. This CDR3 is 17 amino acids long. V trimming: 7 bases; J trimming: 4 bases; junction bases outside the gene matches: 8. Germline CDR1 is ENHRY and CDR2 is SYGVKD. The CDR3 is CAINTGTGGGGANVLTF. CDR3 coding DNA: TGTGCCATCAATACGGGGACAGGGGGCGGCGGGGCCAACGTCCTGACTTTC.

The chain links TRBV19 to TRBJ2-1, with 11 nucleotides matching TRBD2. After removal of 1 base from V and 7 bases from J, the junction contained 12 bases not matched to a gene. This CDR3 comprises 18 residues. Per germline, CDR1 LNHDA and CDR2 SQIVND (reference sequence). In DNA form, the CDR3 reads TGTGCCAGTAGTATAGGTTTACGTGCTAGCGGGGGGTCAAATGAGCAGTTCTTC. Amino acid sequence: CASSIGLRASGGSNEQFF.

This chain joins TRBV19 and TRBJ2-7; D uncertain. The V end was cut by 0 bases, the J end by 2 bases, with 5 bases between. Looked up from germline, CDR1 is LNHDA and CDR2 is SQIVND (reference sequence). This CDR3 has 13 residues. The CDR3 DNA reads TGTGCCAGTAGTATAGACGTTACCTACGAGCAGTACTTC. Protein product: CASSIDVTYEQYF.

With regard to this clone: Other DNA sequences from this sample encode an identical CDR3 as well. The chain employs TRBV12-3 or TRBV12-4 and TRBJ1-2, with D unclear. This CDR3 region has 12 residues. Trimming took off 1 base at V and 4 bases at J, with 4 bases between the two ends. CDR3 DNA: TGTGCCAGCAGTTTAGGGCCCTATGGCTACACCTTC. This translates into CASSLGPYGYTF.

The chain combines TRBV7-9 with TRBJ1-2; possible D gene TRBD1, 5 bases. Germline V gives CDR1 SEHNR, CDR2 FQNEAQ (reference sequence). This CDR3 is built from 16 residues. V lost 4 bases and J lost 0, with 15 bases in between. The CDR3 DNA follows: TGTGCCAGCAGCTATTTTGAGCAGGGAGCTAACTATGGCTACACCTTC. It is translated as CASSYFEQGANYGYTF.

V usage is TRBV3-1 (or the pseudogene TRBV3-2) and J usage is TRBJ2-5, with D tentatively TRBD1 (6 bases). The germline V gene encodes CDR1 LGHDT and CDR2 YNNKEL (reference sequence). The CDR3 covers 15 residues. Trimming pared 0 bases from V and 6 bases from J, leaving 14 bases between. The CDR3 sequence is CASSQDVGRGKTQYF. In DNA form, the CDR3 reads TGTGCCAGCAGCCAAGATGTCGGCAGGGGTAAGACCCAGTACTTC.

The chain employs TRBV6-5 and TRBJ2-1; D is possibly TRBD2 (6 bases). The CDR3 extends over 13 amino acids. Germline V gene data show CDR1 as MNHEY and CDR2 as SVGAGI. The V end lost 6 bases, the J end lost 7 bases, and 13 bases lay between the germline ends. CDR3 loop: CASSSGGWNEQFF. Written as DNA, the CDR3 is TGTGCCAGCAGCTCCGGGGGATGGAATGAGCAGTTCTTC.

The gene calls are TRBV24-1 and TRBJ2-1; the match to TRBD2 covers 10 bases. Germline V gene lookup returns CDR1 KGHDR and CDR2 SFDVKD. V trimming: 4 bases; J trimming: 8 bases; junction bases outside the gene matches: 7. The CDR3 consists of 15 residues. The CDR3 nucleotides are TGTGCCACCAGTGACCCGACTAGCGGGTGGGATGAGCAGTTCTTC. Translation gives CATSDPTSGWDEQFF.

The CDR3 nucleotides are TGCGCCAGCAGCCCCCAGACAGGGGAAGTCTATGGCTACACCTTC. Amino acids: CASSPQTGEVYGYTF. The chain uses TRBV5-1 and TRBJ1-2; TRBD1 matches at 8 bases. Per the germline V gene, CDR1 is SGHRS and CDR2 is YFSETQ. The CDR3 spans 15 residues. The trim removed 4 bases at V and 4 bases at J, leaving 9 bases unmatched.

V is TRBV5-1 and J is TRBJ2-3, with TRBD1 matching 7 bases. V lost 4 bases to trimming and J lost 0 bases; unmatched junction nucleotides: 20. Per the germline V gene, CDR1 is SGHRS and CDR2 is YFSETQ. CDR3 length: 20 residues. CDR3: CASSLLSTGYHITSTDTQYF. The CDR3 DNA reads TGCGCCAGCAGCCTACTCTCGACAGGGTATCATATTACTAGCACAGATACGCAGTATTTT.

The V call is TRBV7-6, the J call TRBJ2-1; TRBD1 aligns across 10 bases. CDR1 SGHVS and CDR2 FNYEAQ come from the germline V gene. With 4 bases clipped from V and 6 bases from J, the junction kept 3 bases outside the gene matches. This CDR3 is built from 14 residues. This CDR3 is CASSSGTGANEQFF. In nucleotides, the CDR3 is TGTGCCAGCAGCTCCGGGACAGGGGCCAATGAGCAGTTCTTC.

This chain joins TRBV19 and TRBJ1-1; D gene uncertain. The CDR3 has 15 residues. Germline V gene data show CDR1 as LNHDA and CDR2 as SQIVND (reference sequence). The germline V and J ends were trimmed by 2 bases and 0 bases, with 10 bases remaining between them. This chain's CDR3 is CASSISRIMNTEAFF. CDR3 DNA sequence: TGTGCCAGTAGTATAAGTAGGATCATGAACACTGAAGCTTTCTTT.

The chain carries TRBV5-4 and TRBJ2-2; the D is unclear. The CDR3 is 15 residues long. Per germline, CDR1 SGHNT and CDR2 YYREEE (reference sequence). V was pared by 0 bases and J by 4 bases, with 10 bases between. The CDR3 nucleotides are TGTGCCAGCAGCTTGGACAAGAAAACCACCGGGGAGCTGTTTTTT. The encoded protein is CASSLDKKTTGELFF.

The rearrangement joins TRBV7-8 to TRBJ1-2; D may be TRBD1 (6 bases). Germline-derived CDR1 and CDR2 are SGHVS and FQNEAQ. This CDR3 contains 13 residues. V was trimmed by 7 bases and J by 2 bases, leaving 11 bases between them. This CDR3 is CASNGDTNYGYTF. CDR3 nucleotides: TGTGCCAGCAATGGGGACACGAACTATGGCTACACCTTC.

The chain uses TRBV6-1 and TRBJ2-7; a weak D match, TRBD1 (5 bases). This CDR3 comprises 14 residues. V lost 1 base to trimming and J lost 5 bases, with 12 bases between them. Germline V lookup: CDR1 MNHNS, CDR2 SASEGT. CDR3 sequence reads: CASSEVIQDDEQYF. The CDR3 DNA follows: TGTGCCAGCAGTGAAGTAATACAGGACGACGAGCAGTACTTC.

The chain couples TRBV2 to TRBJ1-2; 8 bases are a match to TRBD1. Germline CDR1 SNHLY, CDR2 FYNNEI. V was pared by 6 bases and J by 4 bases, with 19 bases of the junction left unmatched. The CDR3 loop spans 18 amino acids. In DNA, the CDR3 is TGTGCCAGCAGCCCGGGACAGGACGGGCGGGTTGAGCGCTATGGCTACACCTTC. It is translated as CASSPGQDGRVERYGYTF. Full variable domain (missing parts from reference TRBV2 and TRBJ1-2): EPEVTQTPSHQVTQMGQEVILRCVPISNHLYFYWYRQILGQKVEFLVSFYNNEISEKSEIFDDQFSVERPDGSNFTLKIRSTKLEDSAMYFCASSPGQDGRVERYGYTFGSGTRLTVV.

The V and J genes are TRBV21-1 and TRBJ2-3; the table's D gene call, TRBD2, was not cross checked with the DNA. TRBV21-1 is termed a pseudogene. The CDR3 is 16 residues long. CDR3 nucleotides: TGTGCCAGCATCCGACTAGCGGGGGCTACCACAGATACGCAGTATTTT. The encoded protein is CASIRLAGATTDTQYF.

This clone was recorded only once. The V gene is TRBV5-1, the J gene TRBJ2-5; TRBD1 agrees at 8 bases. The CDR3 has 13 residues. V lost 7 bases to trimming and J lost 2 bases; unmatched junction nucleotides: 4. CDR1 is SGHRS and CDR2 is YFSETQ in the germline V gene. The CDR3 coding sequence is TGCGCCAGCGGCCGGACAGGGCAAGAGACCCAGTACTTC. Residues: CASGRTGQETQYF.

Details on this clone: At one end, the junction sequence differs from germline, possibly due to a read error. The rearrangement links TRBV18 to TRBJ2-7, with D unresolved. CDR1 is KGHSH, CDR2 LQKENI, per germline. The CDR3 spans 14 residues. CDR3 sequence: CASSPGTVSYGQYF. DNA of the CDR3: TGTGCCAGCTCACCAGGAACAGTCTCCTACGGGCAGTACTTC.

The chain carries TRBV6-4 and TRBJ1-2; no firm D call. CDR1 and CDR2 (germline): MRHNA, SNTAGT. This CDR3 comprises 13 residues. The V end lost 6 bases, the J end lost 2 bases, and 10 bases lay between the germline ends. CDR3 protein: CASRLDLNYGYTF. The CDR3 region has the DNA TGTGCCAGCAGGCTGGACCTGAACTATGGCTACACCTTC.

The chain carries TRBV3-1 (or the pseudogene TRBV3-2) and TRBJ2-3; 13 nucleotides agree with TRBD2. This CDR3 is built from 16 residues. With 5 bases clipped from V and 0 bases from J, the junction kept 2 bases outside the gene matches. CDR1 is LGHDT, CDR2 YNNKEL, per germline (reference sequence). The CDR3, as DNA: TGTGCCAGCAGCACGACTAGCGGGGGGAGCACAGATACGCAGTATTTT. Translated: CASSTTSGGSTDTQYF.